This T cell receptor (beta chain) originates from a study of yellow fever vaccine responses in identical twins. Findings and caveats of the study: The T cell response to vaccination in identical twins was reportedly partly convergent and partly personalized.

Remarks on this clonotype: Its target is not known.

Via MiXCR, TCRdb re-called the RT-PCR reads, giving one row per CDR3 protein. The table records tens of thousands of distinct CDR3 sequences, around 77% of them present only once. This clonotype was sampled from a woman between 18 and 29 years old who received the yellow fever vaccine. Sequenced material: T cells from blood (PBMCs), unsorted or a sorted subset (not recorded which), taken before or after yellow fever vaccination (not recorded which).

The CDR3 protein is CASSLGGQGSTDTQYF. Written as DNA, the CDR3 is TGCGCCAGCAGCTTGGGAGGACAGGGGAGCACAGATACGCAGTATTTT. V is TRBV5-1 and J is TRBJ2-3, with 9 bases lining up with TRBD1. Germline CDR1 reads SGHRS; CDR2 reads YFSETQ. J lost 0 bases, V lost 0 bases, and 2 bases had no gene match. This CDR3 is 16 amino acids long.